This entry describes one T cell receptor beta chain. The antigen it recognizes is unknown. Base-call qualities are not available, and no considerably larger clone is one nucleotide away. The data were taken from a study of blood T cell repertoires in COVID-19 (TCRdb year 2020). Regarding the research as a whole: The collaborator samples originated in the United States, Italy and Spain and spanned the acute and convalescent phases of COVID-19. A de-identified subject ID, COVID-19 status, age in years and sex were almost always included in the sample metadata. The material from the prospective study consisted of cDNA or gDNA derived from T cells, B-cell-depleted T cells, or PBMCs. Subjects who had been exposed to COVID-19, were actively infected with it, or had recovered from it provided the deeply sampled blood TCRbeta repertoires that made up the dataset. The repertoires were released in a freely available public database meant as a resource for research on the immune response to SARS-CoV-2. The samples were drawn from the first 160 participants of the ongoing ImmuneRACE study and from about 1,200 subjects provided by 6 global collaborators. Where HLA class I and class II types were available, the types were taken from metadata supplied by the sample provider, not from assay-based typing.

General study outcomes and caveats: Clinical and demographic metadata were provided uncurated, with the amount varying by source and participant.

The immunoSEQ Assay, a bias-controlled multiplex PCR, was used to amplify TCRbeta CDR3 regions from genomic DNA. From the authors' description of their analysis: Nucleated cell counts per sample were estimated from amplification of reference gene primers within the assay. To quantify the absolute abundance of each unique TCRbeta CDR3 rearrangement, sequence reads were collapsed and filtered. For each sample, productive Simpson clonality was calculated as the square root of Simpson's diversity index over productive rearrangements. The source is immuneACCESS, and TCRdb retained only in-frame sequences with V and J called. Part of the clones is not carried over; for the studies checked, unresolved V genes explain less than half of this, and the remainder is unexplained. V and J calls and clone size are given by that table; D and trimming were obtained from the DNA. For this sample there are about 14,000 clones; about 75% appear just once. The ten largest clonotypes hold 40% to 45% of the sample.

Whole blood was collected in K2EDTA tubes by collaborating institutions according to the institutions' own protocols. For TCRbeta analysis, collaborators shipped samples as frozen whole blood, isolated PBMCs, or DNA extracted from either of those sample types. The clonotype comes from a woman aged 80 or over with acute or convalescent COVID-19. Sequencing was carried out using peripheral blood.

The CDR3 corresponds to CASSRQGRAAFF. Here is the DNA: TGTGCCAGCAGTAGACAGGGACGAGCGGCTTTCTTT. The receptor chain draws on TRBV6-5 and TRBJ1-1; 7 central nucleotides agree with TRBD1. V loses 5 bases at its end and J loses 11 bases; junction bases beyond the gene matches: 8. From the cysteine up to the phenylalanine, the CDR3 has a length of 12 residues. Left in the record is the CDR3 DNA by itself, 36 bases read in frame from the first base. CDR1 and CDR2, per the germline V gene, are MNHEY and SVGAGI.